Listed here are 19 T cell receptor beta chains from one sample, sequenced in a study of T cell repertoires in cytomegalovirus infection. TCRdb itself ran the reads through MiXCR, one entry per CDR3 protein. The sample lists some 300,000 distinct CDR3 sequences, 9.6% occurring once. Sequencing was performed on PBMCs. The origin of the receptors is a human donor in good health (CMV status not recorded). Some clones in this sample may be carry-over from other donors' samples.

V usage is TRBV7-8 and J usage is TRBJ2-2, with unresolved D. In germline, CDR1 is SGHVS, CDR2 FQNEAQ. This CDR3 spans 13 amino acids. V was pared by 3 bases and J by 4 bases, with 6 bases between. DNA for the CDR3: TGTGCCAGCAGCTTCGACACCACCGGGGAGCTGTTTTTT. Translating it yields CASSFDTTGELFF.

This clonotype was observed at least ten times. CDR3 loop: CASSLTGHGELFF. The CDR3 bases are TGTGCCAGCAGCTTAACTGGTCACGGGGAGCTGTTTTTT. The V and J genes are TRBV7-8 and TRBJ2-2, with no clear D. Germline V lookup: CDR1 SGHVS, CDR2 FQNEAQ. The CDR3 loop spans 13 amino acids. V was clipped by 2 bases and J by 7 bases, with 8 bases between them.

Details on this clonotype: A much larger clone differs from this one at a single base, so this may be a read error. The chain couples TRBV20-1 to TRBJ2-3; D is perhaps TRBD1 (6 bases). The last part of the DNA fits TRBJ1-5 better; the J call may be wrong. Per germline, CDR1 DFQATT and CDR2 SNEGSKA (reference sequence). The CDR3 totals 13 residues. CDR3 residues: CSAPLGGTDTQHF. Here the CDR3 DNA reads TGCAGTGCTCCCTTGGGGGGCACAGATACGCAGCATTTT.

This clonotype was seen ten or more times. The chain carries TRBV28 and TRBJ2-2, with a possible D match to TRBD1 (6 bases). Per germline, CDR1 MDHEN and CDR2 SYDVKM. V was clipped by 4 bases and J by 2 bases, with 14 bases between them. The CDR3 is 16 amino acids. CDR3 amino acids: CASSSTGTINTGELFF. For the CDR3, the DNA is TGTGCCAGCAGTTCCACCGGGACAATCAACACCGGGGAGCTGTTTTTT. Variable domain in full (rest from reference TRBV28 and TRBJ2-2): DVKVTQSSRYLVKRTGEKVFLECVQDMDHENMFWYRQDPGLGLRLIYFSYDVKMKEKGDIPEGYSVSREKKERFSLILESASTNQTSMYLCASSSTGTINTGELFFGEGSRLTVL.

This clonotype was detected only a few times. The V call is TRBV7-9, the J call TRBJ1-2, with TRBD1 matching 9 bases. Per germline, CDR1 SEHNR and CDR2 FQNEAQ (reference sequence). The CDR3 is 14 residues long. Trimming cost V 4 bases and J 6 bases; bases outside gene matches: 6. The CDR3 nucleotides are TGTGCCAGCAGCTCACAGGGGGCCTCTGATGGCTACACCTTC. Translating it yields CASSSQGASDGYTF.

This clonotype was detected only a few times. The gene calls are TRBV20-1 and TRBJ2-3; no firm D call. The CDR3 has 14 residues. Trimming cost V 4 bases and J 0 bases, with 11 bases left between them. Germline V gene lookup returns CDR1 DFQATT and CDR2 SNEGSKA (reference sequence). CDR3 sequence reads: CSAIKGDSTDTQYF. The CDR3 DNA follows: TGCAGTGCTATAAAGGGTGATAGCACAGATACGCAGTATTTT.

This clonotype was picked up many times. The gene calls are TRBV15 and TRBJ2-3; TRBD2 might be the D (6 bases). V shed 1 base and J shed 5 bases, with 19 bases lying between them. The CDR3 is 17 residues long. The germline gives CDR1 LNHNV, CDR2 YYDKDF (reference sequence). CDR3 DNA sequence: TGTGCCACCAGCAGAGTCCCCGGGACTCCCAGCGGAGATACGCAGTATTTT. Protein product: CATSRVPGTPSGDTQYF.

Here the CDR3 reads CDGQTYGYTF. The CDR3 DNA is TGTGACGGACAGACTTATGGCTACACCTTC. The chain is built from TRBV12-3 or TRBV12-4 and TRBJ1-2; TRBD1 is a possible D gene (6 bases). The length of the CDR3 is 10 residues.

This clonotype was observed many times. The chain employs TRBV7-2 and TRBJ2-5; TRBD1 is a possible D gene (6 bases). Trimming removed 2 bases at V and 3 bases at J, with 7 bases between. Germline values: CDR1 SGHTA, CDR2 FQGNSA. This CDR3 region has 13 residues. CDR3 sequence reads: CASSLHREETQYF. The CDR3, as DNA: TGTGCCAGCAGCTTACACAGGGAAGAGACCCAGTACTTC.

At least ten counts were recorded for this clonotype. The chain carries TRBV11-2 and TRBJ2-3, with D uncertain. CDR1 and CDR2 (germline): SGHAT, FQNNGV. The CDR3 sequence is 14 residues long. The ends were cut back, 3 bases at V and 5 bases at J, with 12 bases in the middle. The CDR3: CASSFGPRRDTQYF. DNA for the CDR3: TGTGCCAGCAGCTTCGGACCACGTAGAGATACGCAGTATTTT.

V is TRBV7-2 and J is TRBJ2-3, with D hard to call. There are 15 residues in the CDR3. With 5 bases removed from V and 0 bases from J, the gap between germline ends came to 12 bases. Germline-derived CDR1 and CDR2 are SGHTA and FQGNSA. Written as DNA, the CDR3 is TGTGCCAGCAGCCCCGCCGCCTCTAGCACAGATACGCAGTATTTT. It translates to CASSPAASSTDTQYF.

V gene TRBV6-2 or TRBV6-3 combines with J gene TRBJ1-1, with D perhaps TRBD1 (5 bases). Germline CDR1 reads MNHEY; CDR2 reads SVGEGT. Between the trimmed V and J ends, which lost 0 bases and 2 bases, there was a span of 10 bases. The CDR3 is 15 residues long. The CDR3 DNA is TGTGCCAGCAGTTACTCTCGGGGGAGAAACACTGAAGCTTTCTTT. This translates into CASSYSRGRNTEAFF.

This clonotype was seen repeatedly, ten times or more. The gene calls are TRBV11-3 and TRBJ2-1; 8 bases agree with TRBD2. The germline V gene has CDR1 SGHNT and CDR2 YENEEA. This CDR3 has 16 amino acids. The ends lost 4 bases at V and 0 bases at J; junction bases unmatched: 5. CDR3 DNA sequence: TGTGCCAGCAGCTCCCCCCTAGCGGGCTCCTACAATGAGCAGTTCTTC. Protein: CASSSPLAGSYNEQFF.

This clonotype was picked up many times. The rearrangement links TRBV25-1 to TRBJ2-1; D remains unclear. CDR1 is MGHDK and CDR2 is SYGVNS in the germline V gene. V lost 2 bases to trimming and J lost 1 base, with 9 bases between them. CDR3 size: 15 residues. In nucleotides, the CDR3 is TGTGCCAGCAGTGAAGGGTTTGGGTCCTACAATGAGCAGTTCTTC. Its protein is CASSEGFGSYNEQFF.

This clonotype was recorded at least ten times. The CDR3 spells CASSQSGTGGLNTEAFF. CDR3 nucleotide sequence: TGTGCCAGCAGCCAGAGTGGGACAGGGGGACTGAACACTGAAGCTTTCTTT. The chain has TRBV7-3 and TRBJ1-1; TRBD1 aligns across 11 bases. J lost 0 bases, V lost 5 bases, and 8 bases had no gene match. The CDR3 has 17 amino acids. The germline gives CDR1 SGHTA, CDR2 FQGTGA.

The chain employs TRBV7-8 and TRBJ1-4, with D possibly being TRBD1 (5 bases). The V end was cut by 3 bases, the J end by 0 bases, with 17 bases between. The V gene's germline CDR1 is SGHVS and CDR2 FQNEAQ. The CDR3 contains 18 residues. Written as DNA, the CDR3 is TGTGCCAGCAGCTTTAGCGCGACAGTGACTTCAACTAATGAAAAACTGTTTTTT. It yields the protein CASSFSATVTSTNEKLFF.

As regards this clonotype: This could be a read error, since a much larger clone is one nucleotide away. The chain links TRBV20-1 to TRBJ1-1, with 10 bases fitting TRBD1. Germline-derived CDR1 and CDR2 are DFQATT and SNEGSKA (reference sequence). This CDR3 spans 14 amino acids. The CDR3 sequence: CGAPRTGGETEAFF. The DNA of the CDR3 is TGCGGTGCTCCCCGGACAGGGGGAGAGACTGAAGCTTTCTTT.

This rearrangement joins TRBV13 to TRBJ1-5; D call uncertain. Germline V gene sequence: CDR1 PRHDT, CDR2 FYEKMQ (reference sequence). Trimming removed 0 bases from V and 0 bases from J, with 15 bases in between. The length of the CDR3 is 18 residues. Written as DNA, the CDR3 is TGTGCCAGCAGCTTAGGTCGGGTGGGGAAGGGTAGCAATCAGCCCCAGCATTTT. It specifies CASSLGRVGKGSNQPQHF.

At least ten counts were recorded for this clonotype. The chain carries TRBV14 and TRBJ1-1; D might be TRBD1 (6 bases). Trimming stripped 0 bases from V and 4 bases from J, with 9 bases between. The CDR3 extends over 14 amino acids. Germline V CDR1 and CDR2: SGHDN, FVKESK. The CDR3 sequence is CASSQDLQGTEAFF. DNA of the CDR3: TGTGCCAGCAGCCAAGATCTACAGGGCACTGAAGCTTTCTTT.